Given below is one T cell receptor (beta chain) in context. TCRdb re-called the RT-PCR reads through MiXCR, storing one row per CDR3 protein. The sample lists approximately 140,000 distinct CDR3 sequences, approximately 40% seen once, with less than 60% in the top ten. The CDR3 spans 14 residues. Germline CDR1 KGHDR, CDR2 SFDVKD. Deletions cut 4 bases from V and 2 bases from J, with 11 bases between. The data derive from a study of patients and donors after allogeneic stem cell transplantation. This chain uses TRBV24-1 with TRBJ2-7, with D hard to call. This TCR came from a human donor who was either an allogeneic HSCT recipient or a stem cell or donor lymphocyte infusion donor (not recorded which). It is not recorded whose cells these are; they may come from a transplant donor. Sequencing input: blood, either unsorted or a sorted T cell fraction (not recorded which). In DNA form, the CDR3 reads TGTGCCACCAGTGACCTCGAGACTCCCTACGAGCAGTACTTC. Protein: CATSDLETPYEQYF.